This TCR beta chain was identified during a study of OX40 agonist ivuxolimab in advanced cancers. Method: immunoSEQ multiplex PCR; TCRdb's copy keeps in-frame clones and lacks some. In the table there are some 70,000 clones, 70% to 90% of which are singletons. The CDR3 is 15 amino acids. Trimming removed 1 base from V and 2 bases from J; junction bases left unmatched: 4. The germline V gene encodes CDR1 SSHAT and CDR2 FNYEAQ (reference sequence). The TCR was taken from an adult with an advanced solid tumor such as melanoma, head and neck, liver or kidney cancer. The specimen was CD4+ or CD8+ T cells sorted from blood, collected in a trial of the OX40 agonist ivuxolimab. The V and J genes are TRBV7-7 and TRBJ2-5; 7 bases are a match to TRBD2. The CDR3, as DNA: TGTGCCAGCAGCTTAGGCGGGACTACTCAAGAGACCCAGTACTTC. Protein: CASSLGGTTQETQYF.